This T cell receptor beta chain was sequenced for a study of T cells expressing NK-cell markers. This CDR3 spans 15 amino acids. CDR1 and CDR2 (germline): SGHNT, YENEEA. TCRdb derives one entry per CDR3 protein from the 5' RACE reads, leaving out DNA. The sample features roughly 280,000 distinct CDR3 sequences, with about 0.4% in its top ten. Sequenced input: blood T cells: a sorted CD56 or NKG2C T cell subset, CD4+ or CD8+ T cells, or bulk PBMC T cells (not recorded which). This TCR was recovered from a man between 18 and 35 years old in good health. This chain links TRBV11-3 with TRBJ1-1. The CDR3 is CASSLGPGSDTEAFF.